These 32 T cell receptor beta chains were sequenced from one sample in a study of blood T cell repertoires in COVID-19. Data came from immunoSEQ multiplex PCR; TCRdb stores just in-frame clones and leaves some out. The data show 170,000 or so clones, with roughly 89% seen just once and around 1% held by the top ten. Specimen: peripheral blood. These receptors originate from a woman aged 18-29 years who had recovered from COVID-19.

The rearrangement links TRBV7-2 to TRBJ2-5; tentative D call: TRBD2 (5 bases). Germline assignment: CDR1 SGHTA and CDR2 FQGNSA. The CDR3 totals 14 residues. The ends were cut back, 3 bases at V and 3 bases at J, with 11 bases in the middle. This CDR3 reads CASSLEKAEETQYF. The CDR3 DNA follows: TGTGCCAGCAGCTTGGAGAAAGCGGAAGAGACCCAGTACTTC.

The CDR3 sequence is CASSLGDRGRGYTF. In nucleotides, the CDR3 is TGTGCCAGCAGCTTGGGGGACAGGGGTCGGGGCTACACCTTC. This sequence joins TRBV5-4 and TRBJ1-2; TRBD1 matches at 10 bases. CDR3 size: 14 residues. Trimming at V came to 0 bases and at J to 8 bases, leaving 4 bases not matched to a gene. The germline CDR1 and CDR2 sequences are SGHNT and YYREEE (reference sequence).

This chain joins TRBV19 and TRBJ2-3; 12 bases are shared with TRBD1. The CDR3 consists of 13 residues. V was clipped by 8 bases and J by 4 bases; unmatched bases: 1. Germline V gene data show CDR1 as LNHDA and CDR2 as SQIVND (reference sequence). In nucleotides, the CDR3 is TGTGCCAGTGGGGACAGGGGGCCAGATACGCAGTATTTT. This codes for CASGDRGPDTQYF. The entire variable domain, with the rest obtained from reference TRBV19 and TRBJ2-3, is as follows: DGGITQSPKYLFRKEGQNVTLSCEQNLNHDAMYWYRQDPGQGLRLIYYSQIVNDFQKGDIAEGYSVSREKKESFPLTVTSAQKNPTAFYLCASGDRGPDTQYFGPGTRLTVL.

Comments on this clone: The same CDR3 also results from other DNA sequences found in this sample. The genes are TRBV7-2 and TRBJ2-3; 8 nucleotides align to TRBD2. Trimming at V came to 5 bases and at J to 3 bases, leaving 7 bases not matched to a gene. Per germline, CDR1 SGHTA and CDR2 FQGNSA. The CDR3 runs 15 residues. The CDR3 sequence is CASSLRGGGTDTQYF. DNA of the CDR3: TGTGCCAGCAGCCTTCGGGGGGGCGGAACAGATACGCAGTATTTT. Drawing the rest from reference TRBV7-2 and TRBJ2-3, the complete variable domain is GAGVSQSPSNKVTEKGKDVELRCDPISGHTALYWYRQSLGQGLEFLIYFQGNSAPDKSGLPSDRFSAERTGGSVSTLTIQRTQQEDSAVYLCASSLRGGGTDTQYFGPGTRLTVL.

In its sample, this clone was seen a few times. Additional DNA sequences in this sample encode the identical CDR3. This chain links TRBV19 with TRBJ2-3, with TRBD2 as a possible D gene (5 bases). The CDR3 extends over 13 amino acids. V was pared by 1 base and J by 3 bases, with 5 bases between. The germline V gene has CDR1 LNHDA and CDR2 SQIVND (reference sequence). The CDR3 is CASSIAGTDTQYF. Written as DNA, the CDR3 is TGTGCCAGTAGTATAGCGGGGACAGATACGCAGTATTTT.

This chain connects TRBV2 to TRBJ1-1; D unclear. The CDR3 extends over 13 amino acids. V lost 9 bases and J lost 0, with 11 bases in between. Germline V gene lookup returns CDR1 SNHLY and CDR2 FYNNEI. CDR3 region: CASHNEVNTEAFF. CDR3 nucleotides: TGTGCCAGTCATAACGAGGTGAACACTGAAGCTTTCTTT.

To note about this clone: Other DNA variants within this sample encode the same CDR3. The genes are TRBV5-6 and TRBJ1-2; 10 bases fit TRBD1. Trimming took 2 bases from V and 6 from J; bases not matched to a gene: 13. Germline lookup yields CDR1 SGHDT and CDR2 YYEEEE. The CDR3 has 17 residues. In DNA, the CDR3 is TGTGCCAGCAGCTTCCTCTCGGATCGGACAGGGGGACATGGCTACACCTTC. It specifies CASSFLSDRTGGHGYTF.

This clone was counted a few times. Here the CDR3 reads CASSDGQGRGYTF. The CDR3 nucleotides are TGTGCCAGCAGTGATGGACAGGGAAGGGGCTACACCTTC. V and J are TRBV25-1 and TRBJ1-2, with 8 positions matching TRBD1. V lost 3 bases, J lost 8 bases, and 5 bases stayed unmatched. Per germline, CDR1 MGHDK and CDR2 SYGVNS. The CDR3 loop spans 13 amino acids.

This clone is a singleton in its sample. The rearrangement joins TRBV10-3 to TRBJ2-1, with TRBD2 identical over 8 bases. From germline, CDR1 is ENHRY and CDR2 SYGVKD. This CDR3 is 13 amino acids long. Losses at the gene ends were 7 bases for V and 7 bases for J; bases not matched to a gene: 6. CDR3 DNA: TGTGCCATCACCCGGGAGGGGTCGAATGAGCAGTTCTTC. Its protein product is CAITREGSNEQFF.

The rearrangement joins TRBV19 to TRBJ1-1; TRBD1 aligns across 7 bases. Unmatched junction bases numbered 11, after V lost 5 bases and J lost 11 bases. Germline V CDR1 and CDR2: LNHDA, SQIVND (reference sequence). The CDR3 is 13 residues long. In nucleotides, the CDR3 is TGTGCCAGTAGTCCCATTCCCGGGACAGCGGCTTTCTTT. It codes for CASSPIPGTAAFF.

The chain joins TRBV25-1 to TRBJ2-7; D possibly corresponds to TRBD1 (6 bases). CDR1 and CDR2 from the germline V gene are MGHDK and SYGVNS. V lost 2 bases to trimming and J lost 0 bases, with 17 bases between them. This CDR3 has 17 residues. CDR3 protein: CASSEGVRTESSYEQYF. The CDR3 DNA reads TGTGCCAGCAGTGAAGGTGTAAGGACAGAAAGCTCCTACGAGCAGTACTTC.

V and J are TRBV28 and TRBJ1-2, with TRBD1 as a possible D gene (5 bases). The V gene lost 2 bases and the J gene lost 4 bases, with 14 bases spanning the gap. Germline V CDR1 and CDR2: MDHEN, SYDVKM. The length of the CDR3 is 15 residues. CDR3: CASSLEGRGGYGYTF. The DNA of the CDR3 is TGTGCCAGCAGTTTAGAAGGGCGGGGGGGCTATGGCTACACCTTC.

The rearrangement links TRBV7-9 to TRBJ2-3; 11 bases fit TRBD1. The V and J ends lost 4 bases and 4 bases, in that order; junction bases with no gene match: 7. The length of the CDR3 is 16 residues. Germline CDR1 reads SEHNR; CDR2 reads FQNEAQ (reference sequence). The CDR3 nucleotides are TGTGCCAGCAGCTACGGGACAGGGGGGAGCGCAGATACGCAGTATTTT. Translation: CASSYGTGGSADTQYF.

This chain joins TRBV5-6 and TRBJ2-3; D is uncertain. Deletions cut 4 bases from V and 3 bases from J, with 9 bases between. The CDR3 totals 13 residues. Germline V gives CDR1 SGHDT, CDR2 YYEEEE. Written as DNA, the CDR3 is TGTGCCAGCAGCCTCTCCGGGACAGATACGCAGTATTTT. It is translated as CASSLSGTDTQYF.

The V call is TRBV5-1, the J call TRBJ1-2, with no clear D. Germline CDR1 and CDR2: SGHRS and YFSETQ. The length of the CDR3 is 14 residues. V lost 4 bases to trimming and J lost 4 bases, with 14 bases between them. This CDR3 is CASSPEGGIYGYTF. The CDR3 bases are TGCGCCAGCAGCCCGGAGGGAGGAATCTATGGCTACACCTTC.

The chain recombines TRBV7-6 with TRBJ2-7, with 8 nucleotides matching TRBD2. The CDR3 is 16 amino acids. Germline-derived CDR1 and CDR2 are SGHVS and FNYEAQ. Trimming cost V 0 bases and J 2 bases; bases outside gene matches: 6. This CDR3 reads CASSLATSAAPYEQYF. The DNA of the CDR3 is TGTGCCAGCAGCTTAGCGACTAGCGCGGCACCCTACGAGCAGTACTTC.

V and J are TRBV9 and TRBJ2-1, with 7 bases fitting TRBD1. Trimming removed 1 base from V and 5 bases from J; junction bases left unmatched: 3. The CDR3 has 14 residues. Germline V gene lookup returns CDR1 SGDLS and CDR2 YYNGEE. CDR3: CASSVRDSHNEQFF. The CDR3 DNA sequence: TGTGCCAGCAGCGTACGGGACAGCCACAATGAGCAGTTCTTC.

This clone has only one observation. This sequence joins TRBV7-6 and TRBJ1-2, with a possible D match to TRBD1 (6 bases). V was shortened by 4 bases and J by 1 base, with 16 bases between the two germline ends. The CDR3 sequence is 16 residues long. Germline lookup yields CDR1 SGHVS and CDR2 FNYEAQ. The CDR3 DNA sequence: TGTGCCAGCAGCTCCAATGGACAGCTAAATAACTATGGCTACACCTTC. Translated: CASSSNGQLNNYGYTF.

This clone was observed a few times. V gene TRBV18 combines with J gene TRBJ2-3; unclear D gene. CDR1 and CDR2 from the germline V gene are KGHSH and LQKENI. Trimming shortened V by 5 bases and J by 0 bases, and 12 bases separated the two germline ends. The CDR3 contains 15 residues. For the CDR3, the DNA is TGTGCCAGCTCATTGGCCTTCGCTAGCACAGATACGCAGTATTTT. Its translation: CASSLAFASTDTQYF. The variable domain in full, completed from reference TRBV18 and TRBJ2-3, reads NAGVMQNPRHLVRRRGQEARLRCSPMKGHSHVYWYRQLPEEGLKFMVYLQKENIIDESGMPKERFSAEFPKEGPSILRIQQVVRGDSAAYFCASSLAFASTDTQYFGPGTRLTVL.

The chain uses TRBV9 and TRBJ2-2, with 13 bases fitting TRBD2. This CDR3 spans 16 amino acids. The J segment lost 6 bases and the V segment lost 6 bases, leaving 8 bases of the junction unmatched. Germline V gene data show CDR1 as SGDLS and CDR2 as YYNGEE. CDR3 amino acids: CASKTSGRRGAGELFF. CDR3 bases: TGTGCCAGCAAGACTAGCGGGAGGAGGGGGGCCGGGGAGCTGTTTTTT.

This chain links TRBV7-9 with TRBJ2-1; TRBD2 matches at 11 bases. Germline V gives CDR1 SEHNR, CDR2 FQNEAQ (reference sequence). V lost 1 base to trimming and J lost 7 bases; unmatched junction nucleotides: 12. The CDR3 covers 18 residues. CDR3 DNA: TGTGCCAGCAGCTTAGGACAGACTAGCGGGGCCTTGCAAAATGAGCAGTTCTTC. Protein sequence: CASSLGQTSGALQNEQFF.

The chain employs TRBV24-1 and TRBJ2-2; 7 nucleotides match TRBD1. This CDR3 region has 16 residues. The J segment lost 0 bases and the V segment lost 4 bases, leaving 4 bases of the junction unmatched. Germline V gives CDR1 KGHDR, CDR2 SFDVKD. DNA of the CDR3: TGTGCCACCAGTGACCCGGGACAGTCGAACACCGGGGAGCTGTTTTTT. It yields the protein CATSDPGQSNTGELFF.

The chain joins TRBV27 to TRBJ1-5, with 7 bases that match TRBD1. Per the germline V gene, CDR1 is MNHEY and CDR2 is SMNVEV (reference sequence). CDR3 size: 13 residues. The V segment lost 11 bases and the J segment 3 bases; nucleotides outside the gene matches: 7. In DNA form, the CDR3 reads TGTGCCGGCGGGGACAGCCTCAATCAGCCCCAGCATTTT. Its translation is CAGGDSLNQPQHF.

This rearrangement joins TRBV9 to TRBJ2-2; weak D call: TRBD2 (5 bases). The CDR3 sequence is 17 residues long. Germline CDR1 reads SGDLS; CDR2 reads YYNGEE. The germline V and J ends were trimmed by 3 bases and 0 bases, with 15 bases remaining between them. The CDR3 coding sequence is TGTGCCAGCAGCGCCCCTGCATTGGACTCGAACACCGGGGAGCTGTTTTTT. This sequence encodes CASSAPALDSNTGELFF.

This clone has a single count. This sequence joins TRBV29-1 and TRBJ2-3; D might be TRBD2 (6 bases). Trimming stripped 3 bases from V and 2 bases from J, with 15 bases between. Germline-derived CDR1 and CDR2 are SQVTM and ANQGSEA. CDR3 length equals 15 residues. The DNA of the CDR3 is TGCAGCGTTGAGGGTGCGGGACGGTCCACAGATACGCAGTATTTT. Residues: CSVEGAGRSTDTQYF.

The chain has TRBV6-5 and TRBJ1-6, with TRBD1 matching over 7 bases. CDR1 MNHEY and CDR2 SVGAGI come from the germline V gene. V dropped 6 bases and J dropped 5; count of bases not matched to a gene: 7. The CDR3 covers 15 residues. Here the CDR3 reads CASRTGTANNSPLHF. In DNA form, the CDR3 reads TGTGCCAGCAGGACAGGGACAGCCAATAATTCACCCCTCCACTTT.

The chain joins TRBV6-5 to TRBJ1-4; tentative D call: TRBD1 (6 bases). Per germline, CDR1 MNHEY and CDR2 SVGAGI. Trimming removed 5 bases from V and 2 bases from J, with 12 bases in between. This CDR3 contains 15 residues. The chain's CDR3 is CASSRGGATNEKLFF. The CDR3 DNA follows: TGTGCCAGCAGTCGTGGGGGGGCCACTAATGAAAAACTGTTTTTT.

V and J are TRBV3-1 (or the pseudogene TRBV3-2) and TRBJ2-5, with 10 bases aligning to TRBD2. CDR1 is LGHDT and CDR2 is YNNKEL in the germline V gene (reference sequence). This CDR3 comprises 16 residues. The V segment lost 1 base and the J segment 4 bases; nucleotides outside the gene matches: 6. Here the CDR3 DNA reads TGTGCCAGCAGCCAAGTAGAGCGGGAGGGGATAGAGACCCAGTACTTC. Translation: CASSQVEREGIETQYF.

The rearrangement joins TRBV7-9 to TRBJ1-1; D is undetermined. Germline assignment: CDR1 SEHNR and CDR2 FQNEAQ (reference sequence). Trimming removed 6 bases at V and 2 bases at J, with 13 bases between. CDR3 length: 14 amino acids. CDR3: CASSKKRGNTEAFF. CDR3 bases: TGTGCCAGCAGTAAAAAACGGGGAAACACTGAAGCTTTCTTT.

This chain links TRBV3-1 (or the pseudogene TRBV3-2) with TRBJ1-2; TRBD1 agrees at 8 bases. Looked up from germline, CDR1 is LGHDT and CDR2 is YNNKEL (reference sequence). This CDR3 is built from 18 residues. V lost 4 bases, J lost 2 bases, and 15 bases stayed unmatched. CDR3 residues: CASSRIPGQAGPNYGYTF. CDR3 DNA: TGTGCCAGCAGCCGCATTCCGGGACAGGCAGGACCCAACTATGGCTACACCTTC.

With respect to this clone: The same CDR3 is also encoded by other DNA sequences in this sample. The gene calls are TRBV6-5 and TRBJ1-1, with 8 bases fitting TRBD1. Germline trimming cut 0 bases from V and 1 base from J; bases unmatched to any gene: 1. The CDR3 has 15 residues. CDR1 and CDR2 (germline): MNHEY, SVGAGI. The CDR3 protein is CASSYSGTGNTEAFF. DNA of the CDR3: TGTGCCAGCAGTTACTCCGGGACAGGGAACACTGAAGCTTTCTTT.

This CDR3 is CASSYADTEAFF. Written as DNA, the CDR3 is TGTGCCAGCAGTTACGCAGACACTGAAGCTTTCTTT. The gene calls are TRBV6-2 or TRBV6-3 and TRBJ1-1; D gene ambiguous. The length of the CDR3 is 12 residues. The ends were cut back, 2 bases at V and 3 bases at J, with 4 bases in the middle. CDR1 and CDR2 from the germline V gene are MNHEY and SVGEGT.